This entry describes one TCR beta chain. This record comes from a study of blood T cell repertoires in COVID-19. About the study: There were acute and convalescent COVID-19 samples, and they came from the United States, Italy and Spain. From T cells, B-cell-depleted T cells, or PBMCs came the material, which was cDNA or gDNA.

Study processing details: Researchers report that nucleated cell counts were estimated from reference gene primer amplification. Sequenced by immunoSEQ multiplex PCR; TCRdb stores in-frame clones only, minus some. V and J calls and clone size are as listed in that table; D and trimming were resolved from the DNA. Here the sample spans around 150,000 clones, 65% to 90% being singletons. V was trimmed by 0 bases and J by 4 bases, leaving 13 bases between them. There are 15 residues in the CDR3. Germline CDR1 SGDLS, CDR2 YYNGEE. This chain connects TRBV9 to TRBJ1-1, with D maybe TRBD1 (5 bases). The TCR comes from a woman between 55 and 75 years old with active or convalescent COVID-19. Sequencing used peripheral blood. The CDR3 sequence: CASSVVGVRGTEAFF. DNA for the CDR3: TGTGCCAGCAGCGTAGTAGGGGTGCGGGGCACTGAAGCTTTCTTT.